The 12 T cell receptor beta chains given below trace back to one sample, sequenced in a study of T cells in Graves' hyperthyroidism and ophthalmopathy. The source material, RNA transcripts, was used to amplify TCR beta CDR3 regions. Using the HTBI primer set, a first-round RT-PCR was run on the TCR CDR3. In TCRdb, the multiplex PCR reads were re-called with MiXCR into one record per CDR3 protein. The repertoire has 400,000 or so distinct CDR3 sequences, about 15% of them found once; the top ten carry roughly 20%. The sample taken for sequencing was blood. The receptors were gathered from a woman in her fifties or sixties with Graves' ophthalmopathy.

This clonotype was seen ten or more times. This chain connects TRBV3-1 to TRBJ2-3; D unclear. The CDR3 contains 17 residues. V gave up 1 base and J gave up 3 bases, with 17 bases separating them. In germline, CDR1 is LGHDT, CDR2 YNNKEL (reference sequence). CDR3 DNA sequence: TGTGCCAGCAGCCAAGTGTCCGTGATAGTGGGGACAGATACGCAGTATTTT. It translates to CASSQVSVIVGTDTQYF.

This clonotype was counted many times. J is TRBJ2-2 and V is TRBV11-2, with D possibly TRBD1 on 6 matching bases. The germline V gene has CDR1 SGHAT and CDR2 FQNNGV. Trimming pared 2 bases from V and 0 bases from J, leaving 10 bases between. The CDR3 extends over 16 amino acids. Here the CDR3 DNA reads TGTGCCAGCAGCTTAAGGAGACAGGCGAACACCGGGGAGCTGTTTTTT. Its protein product is CASSLRRQANTGELFF.

This clonotype was detected only a few times. V gene TRBV19 combines with J gene TRBJ2-5; tentatively, D is TRBD1 (5 bases). This CDR3 has 13 amino acids. Germline V CDR1 and CDR2: LNHDA, SQIVND (reference sequence). The V end lost 4 bases, the J end lost 5 bases, and 11 bases lay between the germline ends. CDR3 loop: CASSNRNRETQYF. CDR3 DNA sequence: TGTGCCAGTAGTAACAGAAACAGGGAGACCCAGTACTTC.

This clonotype was observed at least ten times. The J gene is TRBJ2-3, the V gene TRBV12-3 or TRBV12-4; perhaps TRBD1 as D (5 bases). Trimming shortened V by 3 bases and J by 2 bases, and 12 bases separated the two germline ends. This CDR3 spans 15 amino acids. CDR3 nucleotide sequence: TGTGCCAGCAGTTTGGGGTGGACAACCACAGATACGCAGTATTTT. Its protein product is CASSLGWTTTDTQYF.

The CDR3 loop is CASSRAPGTGSYEQYF. CDR3 DNA: TGTGCCAGCTCACGAGCCCCCGGGACAGGTTCCTACGAGCAGTACTTC. The gene calls are TRBV18 and TRBJ2-7; 8 bases agree with TRBD1. The V gene end was trimmed by 4 bases and the J gene end by 1 base; junction bases not matched to a gene: 9. CDR3 length equals 16 residues. Germline CDR1 and CDR2: KGHSH and LQKENI.

This clonotype was picked up many times. The CDR3 nucleotides read TGTGCCAGCCGGTCGAGGGGTAGCCCGATGAACACTGAAGCTTTCTTT. This gives the protein CASRSRGSPMNTEAFF. The chain couples TRBV13 to TRBJ1-1, with D tentatively TRBD1 (5 bases). There are 16 residues in the CDR3. V lost 8 bases to trimming and J lost 0 bases, with 19 bases between them. From germline, CDR1 is PRHDT and CDR2 FYEKMQ (reference sequence).

This clonotype was observed at least ten times. J is TRBJ2-3 and V is TRBV11-2, with D possibly matching TRBD2 (6 bases). CDR3 length equals 12 residues. Germline loops: CDR1 SGHAT, CDR2 FQNNGV. Trimming shortened V by 5 bases and J by 9 bases, and 12 bases separated the two germline ends. The CDR3 sequence is CASSAGGGTQYF. CDR3 nucleotide sequence: TGTGCCAGCAGCGCTGGGGGAGGAACGCAGTATTTT.

J is TRBJ2-1 and V is TRBV5-8, with D maybe TRBD2 (5 bases). The CDR3 sequence is 16 residues long. In germline, CDR1 is SGHTS, CDR2 YDEGEE. The ends were cut back, 0 bases at V and 0 bases at J, with 10 bases in the middle. The CDR3 DNA reads TGTGCCAGCAGCTTGGACTTTACTAGCTCCTACAATGAGCAGTTCTTC. It yields the protein CASSLDFTSSYNEQFF.

This clonotype came up many times. This sequence joins TRBV11-2 and TRBJ2-1, with 7 bases aligning to TRBD2. Germline values: CDR1 SGHAT, CDR2 FQNNGV. V lost 5 bases and J lost 7; bases outside the gene matches: 5. This CDR3 spans 13 amino acids. In nucleotides, the CDR3 is TGTGCCAGCAGCCCTCCCGGGGGGAATGAGCAGTTCTTC. Translated: CASSPPGGNEQFF.

Points on this clonotype: A much bigger clone sits one base away, suggesting this may be a read error. The gene calls are TRBV20-1 and TRBJ1-1; D unresolved. The CDR3 contains 12 residues. Trimming removed 5 bases at V and 7 bases at J, with 14 bases between. Per germline, CDR1 DFQATT and CDR2 SNEGSKA (reference sequence). CDR3 sequence (DNA): TGCAGTGCTTCCCACCTTCGGATTGAAGCTTTCTTT. The encoded protein is CSASHLRIEAFF.

The V and J genes are TRBV28 and TRBJ2-3, with D perhaps being TRBD1 or TRBD2 (5 bases each). The germline gives CDR1 MDHEN, CDR2 SYDVKM. With 2 bases removed from V and 7 bases from J, the gap between germline ends came to 7 bases. CDR3 length: 12 amino acids. CDR3 DNA sequence: TGTGCCAGCAGTTTAAAGGGACATACGCAGTATTTT. It specifies CASSLKGHTQYF.

As concerns this clonotype: This sequence may be a read error, since a much larger clone differs from it by one base. The chain combines TRBV2 with TRBJ1-2; D is unclear. V lost 4 bases to trimming and J lost 4 bases, with 13 bases between them. CDR1 is SNHLY, CDR2 FYNNEI, per germline. CDR3 length: 14 amino acids. CDR3 loop: CASSGARASYGYTF. CDR3 sequence (DNA): TGTGCCAGCAGTGGAGCACGGGCCTCCTATGGCTACACCTTC.